The 2 T cell receptor beta chains in this list originate from one sample, sequenced in a study of CD8 T cells in Susac syndrome. The RNA, about 0.45 to 1 ug, was put through reverse transcription using random hexamers. TCRdb passed the immunoSEQ multiplex PCR reads through MiXCR, listing each CDR3 protein once. The sample has about 150,000 distinct CDR3 sequences; under 97% are singletons. The sample consisted of CD4+ T cells from PBMCs. The source is a human donor with Susac syndrome.

CDR3 bases: TGTGCCAGCAGCCGCTCACCTCCAGGGGTCTATGGCTACACCTTC. This codes for CASSRSPPGVYGYTF. The genes are TRBV3-1 and TRBJ1-2; TRBD1 is a possible D gene (6 bases). The V gene lost 4 bases and the J gene lost 4 bases, with 16 bases spanning the gap. CDR3 length: 15 amino acids. Germline CDR1 and CDR2: LGHDT and YNNKEL (reference sequence). Together with reference TRBV3-1 and TRBJ1-2, the CDR3 gives the full variable domain: DTAVSQTPKYLVTQMGNDKSIKCEQNLGHDTMYWYKQDSKKFLKIMFSYNNKELIINETVPNRFSPKSPDKAHLNLHINSLELGDSAVYFCASSRSPPGVYGYTFGSGTRLTVV.

This chain links TRBV28 with TRBJ2-2; D remains ambiguous. The CDR3 spans 15 residues. Trimming pared 5 bases from V and 4 bases from J, leaving 14 bases between. Germline V gives CDR1 MDHEN, CDR2 SYDVKM. The CDR3 bases are TGTGCCAGCAGTCCCCTTTCCCGGAGCACCGGGGAGCTGTTTTTT. It codes for CASSPLSRSTGELFF.